Many counts were recorded for the clone carrying this T cell receptor beta chain. V gave up 4 bases and J gave up 6 bases; unmatched junction bases: 15. The CDR3 length is 18 residues. Germline CDR1 is SGDLS and CDR2 is YYNGEE. Some clones are missing from TCRdb's copy, which holds only in-frame ones; the method was immunoSEQ multiplex PCR. The sample yields fewer than 300,000 clones, roughly 85% seen once. The entry originates in a study of blood T cell repertoires in COVID-19. Whole-study context: Donors in the United States, Italy and Spain gave samples during acute or convalescent COVID-19.

The material sequenced was peripheral blood. This chain uses TRBV9 with TRBJ2-7; 14 positions match TRBD2. This sequence was found in a young woman with acute or convalescent COVID-19. This CDR3 is CASSQTEGLAGELFEQYF. In nucleotides, the CDR3 is TGTGCCAGCAGCCAGACAGAGGGACTAGCGGGAGAACTCTTCGAGCAGTACTTC.